The text below deals with one T cell receptor beta chain. These data come from a study of cytomegalovirus exposure and HLA in healthy donors. Primers: 60 Vbeta forward and 13 Jbeta reverse. Only in-frame clones appear in the TCRdb table, and some are missing; sequencing was by immunoSEQ multiplex PCR. The sample yields 150,000 or so clones, roughly 79% seen once. The germline V and J ends were trimmed by 0 bases and 6 bases, with 9 bases remaining between them. The germline CDR1 and CDR2 sequences are SQVTM and ANQGSEA. The CDR3 is 12 residues long. The sequence was obtained from a middle-aged man in good health and CMV-seronegative. The chain employs TRBV29-1 and TRBJ2-7, with D unresolved. Sequenced: PBMCs. The CDR3 bases are TGCAGCGTTGAAGATCAGGCTCTCGAGCAGTACTTC. As protein: CSVEDQALEQYF.